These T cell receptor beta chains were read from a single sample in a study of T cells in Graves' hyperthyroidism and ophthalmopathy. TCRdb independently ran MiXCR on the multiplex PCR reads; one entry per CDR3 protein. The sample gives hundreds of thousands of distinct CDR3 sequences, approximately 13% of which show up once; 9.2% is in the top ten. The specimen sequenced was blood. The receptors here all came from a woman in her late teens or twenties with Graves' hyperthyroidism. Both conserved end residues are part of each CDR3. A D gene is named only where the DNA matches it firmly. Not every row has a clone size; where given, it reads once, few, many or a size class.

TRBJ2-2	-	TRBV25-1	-	TGTGCCAGCAGTGAAGAACCGTCGAACACCGGGGAGCTGTTTTTT	CASSEEPSNTGELFF
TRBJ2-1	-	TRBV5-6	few	TGTGCCAGCAGCTTCGGTGGTAAGAATGAGCAGTTCTTC	CASSFGGKNEQFF
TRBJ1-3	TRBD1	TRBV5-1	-	TGCGCCAGCAGCTTGGATCCTCCGGGACAGGGACACACCATATATTTT	CASSLDPPGQGHTIYF
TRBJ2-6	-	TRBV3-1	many	TGTGCCAGCAGCCAAGTTAGGGACCCTCGGGCCAACGTCCTGACTTTC	CASSQVRDPRANVLTF
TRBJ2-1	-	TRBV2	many	TGTGCCAGCAAAATCTGGACGGACTCAACCAATGAGCAGTTCTTC	CASKIWTDSTNEQFF
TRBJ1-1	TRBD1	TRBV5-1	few	TGCGCCAGCAGCCCCAGGACAGGTCAGGACACTGAAGCTTTCTTT	CASSPRTGQDTEAFF
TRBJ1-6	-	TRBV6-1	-	TGTGCCAGCAGCCCTACAGGGCCCCAACAAAGGAGTAATTCACCCCTCCACTTT	CASSPTGPQQRSNSPLHF
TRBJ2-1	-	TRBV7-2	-	TGTGCCAGCAGGGCTACCGGGACGGCGGGACATGAGCAGTTCTTC	CASRATGTAGHEQFF
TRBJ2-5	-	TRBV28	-	TGTGCCAGCAGTTTCAACAGGGGAGGAGAGACCCAGTACTTC	CASSFNRGGETQYF
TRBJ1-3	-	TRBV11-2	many	TGTGCCAGCAGCTCGGTACAGGGTGAGAACACCATATATTTT	CASSSVQGENTIYF
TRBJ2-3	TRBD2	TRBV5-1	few	TGCGCCAGCAGCCTGACTAGCGGGGGGGCTTCAGATACGCAGTATTTT	CASSLTSGGASDTQYF
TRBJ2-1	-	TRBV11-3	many	TGTGCCAGCAGCTTAGGGACACGGGTCTCCTACAATGAGCAGTTCTTC	CASSLGTRVSYNEQFF
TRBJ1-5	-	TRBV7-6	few	TGTGCCAGCAGCTTAGATCCCGGGGGCCGCAATCAGCCCCAGCATTTT	CASSLDPGGRNQPQHF
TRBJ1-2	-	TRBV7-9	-	TGTGCCAGCAGCCCCCGGGTGGCAGACCCCTGTGGCTACACCTTC	CASSPRVADPCGYTF
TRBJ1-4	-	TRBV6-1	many	TGTGCCAGCAGCCCCGGGGCGGGGTGGGATAATGAAAAACTGTTTTTT	CASSPGAGWDNEKLFF
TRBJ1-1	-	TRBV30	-	TGTGCCTGGAGTGTTGGGGGGACGAACACTGAAGCTTTCTTT	CAWSVGGTNTEAFF
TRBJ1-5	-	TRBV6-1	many	TGTGCCAGCAGTACCCCGGGACATAGTCAGCCCCAGCATTTT	CASSTPGHSQPQHF
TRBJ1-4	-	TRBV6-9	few	TGTGCCAGCAGTTACCCGGGACAAGCTAATGAAAAACTGTTTTTT	CASSYPGQANEKLFF
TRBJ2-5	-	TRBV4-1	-	TGCGCCAGCAGCCAACCCGTAGCGCTTGGGGTGACCCAGTACTTC	CASSQPVALGVTQYF
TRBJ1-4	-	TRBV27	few	TGTGCCAGCATCCCCCCCGGTGATGCAACTAATGAAAAACTGTTTTTT	CASIPPGDATNEKLFF
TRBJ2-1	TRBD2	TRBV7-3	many	TGTGCCAGCAGCTTAGCTAGCGGGAGTGGGGGGAATGAGCAGTTCTTC	CASSLASGSGGNEQFF
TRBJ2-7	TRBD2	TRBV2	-	TGTGCCAGCAGTGAAGCGCTTCGGGTAGCGGGAGGTCCAAGCTCCTACGAGCAGTACTTC	CASSEALRVAGGPSSYEQYF
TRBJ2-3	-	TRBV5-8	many	TGTGCCAGCAGCCTTCCGCAGGGGGGGGAGGATACGCAGTATTTT	CASSLPQGGEDTQYF
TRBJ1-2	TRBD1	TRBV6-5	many	TGTGCCAGCAGTTACTCAGGGGGCAGCTATGGCTACACCTTC	CASSYSGGSYGYTF
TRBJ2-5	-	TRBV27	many	TGTGCCAGCGGGAGGACAGTTCAAGAGACCCAGTACTTC	CASGRTVQETQYF
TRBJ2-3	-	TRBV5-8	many	TGTGCCAGCAGCTTGGGAGGGGTCTCTAAGGATACGCAGTATTTT	CASSLGGVSKDTQYF
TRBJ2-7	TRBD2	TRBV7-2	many	TGTGCCAGCAGCTTAATTAGCGGGAGTTCCTACGAGCAGTACTTC	CASSLISGSSYEQYF
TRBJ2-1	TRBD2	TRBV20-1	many	TGCAGTGCTAGAGCGGTTTTGGGGACTAGCTTCCCTCCTCCCTACAATGAGCAGTTCTTC	CSARAVLGTSFPPPYNEQFF
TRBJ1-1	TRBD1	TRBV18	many	TGTGCCAGCTCAAGGGGACAGGGCACTGAAGCTTTCTTT	CASSRGQGTEAFF
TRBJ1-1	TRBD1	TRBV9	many	TGTGCCAGCAGCCCCAGGGGGGCAATGAACACTGAAGCTTTCTTT	CASSPRGAMNTEAFF
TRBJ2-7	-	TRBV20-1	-	TGCAGTGCTAGCGGAGGGGCGGTCGACGAGCAGTACTTC	CSASGGAVDEQYF
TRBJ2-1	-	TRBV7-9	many	TGTGCCAGCAGCTTAGCAGGGGGCAATGAGCAGTTCTTC	CASSLAGGNEQFF
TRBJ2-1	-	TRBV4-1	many	TGCGCCAGCAGCCAAGGGCTCTATGAGCAGTTCTTC	CASSQGLYEQFF
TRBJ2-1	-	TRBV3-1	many	TGTGCCAGCAGCCAAGCGGGGGGCGGGGATGAGCAGTTCTTC	CASSQAGGGDEQFF
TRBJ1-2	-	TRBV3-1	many	TGTGCCAGCAGCCAAGAACTCAAGGGCCCTTATGGCTACACCTTC	CASSQELKGPYGYTF
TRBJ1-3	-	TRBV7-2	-	TGTGCCAGCAGCTTAATTCTGCCGAACACCATATATTTT	CASSLILPNTIYF
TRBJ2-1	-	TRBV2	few	TGTGCCAGCAGTGAAAATGCGGACAATGAGCAGTTCTTC	CASSENADNEQFF
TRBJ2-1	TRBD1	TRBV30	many	TGTGCCTGGGAGGACAGGGAGGTTTGGGATGAGCAGTTCTTC	CAWEDREVWDEQFF
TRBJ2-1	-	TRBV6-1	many	TGTGCCAGCAGTGAACCTATCCGGGGGGCCAGCAATGAGCAGTTCTTC	CASSEPIRGASNEQFF
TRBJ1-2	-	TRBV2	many	TGTGCCAGCACCGAAGGTGGTAGCGGCTACACCTTC	CASTEGGSGYTF
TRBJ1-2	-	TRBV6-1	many	TGTGCCAGCTTCAGTCGGGAGCAGTTTAACTATGGCTACACCTTC	CASFSREQFNYGYTF
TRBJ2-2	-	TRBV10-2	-	TGCGCCTCCCGGGTCACGCAGGCCGGGGAGCTGTTTTTT	CASRVTQAGELFF
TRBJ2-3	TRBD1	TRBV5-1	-	TGCGCCAGCGAGCCGGGTTTAGGGGGCCCTAGAGATACGCAGTATTTT	CASEPGLGGPRDTQYF
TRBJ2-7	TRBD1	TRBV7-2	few	TGTGCCAGCAGCAAAAACCACAGGGGGCCCTACGAGCAGTACTTC	CASSKNHRGPYEQYF
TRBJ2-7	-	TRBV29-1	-	TGCAGCGTTGGCCAGGACAGCTACGAGCAGTACTTC	CSVGQDSYEQYF
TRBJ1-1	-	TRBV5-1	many	TGCGCCAGCAGCTTAACGGGTCCGAACACTGAAGCTTTCTTT	CASSLTGPNTEAFF
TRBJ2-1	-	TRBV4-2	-	TGTGCCAGCAGCCACAAGAGGGGTTCAGGGGCCGAACATGAGCAGTTCTTC	CASSHKRGSGAEHEQFF
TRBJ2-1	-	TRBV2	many	TGTGCCAGCAGTGAAGTCTACGGGAGGCAGTTCTTC	CASSEVYGRQFF
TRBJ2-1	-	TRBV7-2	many	TGTGCCAGCAACCGTTGGGAGCGTGGTGAGCAGTTCTTC	CASNRWERGEQFF
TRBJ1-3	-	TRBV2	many	TGTGCCAGCACCCGAACGGGGGCACGGTTAGGAAACACCATATATTTT	CASTRTGARLGNTIYF
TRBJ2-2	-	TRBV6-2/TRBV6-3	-	TGTGCCAGCAGTTACCCCTCGATTTTGGCGGTCAACACCGGGGAGCTGTTTTTT	CASSYPSILAVNTGELFF
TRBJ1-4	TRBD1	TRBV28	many	TGTGCCAGCAGAATCTTACAGGGGAAACTGTTTTTT	CASRILQGKLFF
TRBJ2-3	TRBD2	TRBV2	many	TGTGCCAGCAGTGGAGCGGGAGGGTTTGCAGATACGCAGTATTTT	CASSGAGGFADTQYF
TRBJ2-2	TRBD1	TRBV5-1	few	TGCGCCAGCCACCGAGGGACAGGGTACACCGGGGAGCTGTTTTTT	CASHRGTGYTGELFF
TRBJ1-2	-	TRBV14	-	TGTGCCAGCAGCCAAGTCCAGGGAGGCTATGGCTACACCTTC	CASSQVQGGYGYTF
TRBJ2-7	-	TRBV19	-	TGTGCCAGTAGGAGAGACACCCGAACCTACGGGCAGTACTTC	CASRRDTRTYGQYF